The source of this T cell receptor beta chain is a study of OX40 agonist ivuxolimab in advanced cancers. Points from the study as a whole: CD8+ T cells were the subset that, on average, had more expanded clones than CD4+.

V was trimmed by 3 bases and J by 10 bases, leaving 9 bases between them. Germline V lookup: CDR1 MNHNS, CDR2 SASEGT. The CDR3 extends over 11 amino acids. Of note for this clone: Its antigen remains unknown.

Sequencing used immunoSEQ multiplex PCR; TCRdb keeps in-frame clones, though not all of them. The profile covers 60,000 to 75,000 clones, with around 92% appearing a single time and around an eighth taken by the ten largest. With baseline, cycle 4 day 1, and cycle 7 day 1 as timepoints, blood was sampled. The specimen comprised CD4+ or CD8+ T cells sorted from blood, sampled in a trial of the OX40 agonist ivuxolimab. This clonotype was sampled from an adult with an advanced solid tumor such as melanoma, head and neck, liver or kidney cancer. The genes are TRBV6-1 and TRBJ1-2, with D tentatively TRBD1 (6 bases). Written as DNA, the CDR3 is TGTGCCAGCAGTGATTCAGGGGACTACACCTTC. Translating gives CASSDSGDYTF.